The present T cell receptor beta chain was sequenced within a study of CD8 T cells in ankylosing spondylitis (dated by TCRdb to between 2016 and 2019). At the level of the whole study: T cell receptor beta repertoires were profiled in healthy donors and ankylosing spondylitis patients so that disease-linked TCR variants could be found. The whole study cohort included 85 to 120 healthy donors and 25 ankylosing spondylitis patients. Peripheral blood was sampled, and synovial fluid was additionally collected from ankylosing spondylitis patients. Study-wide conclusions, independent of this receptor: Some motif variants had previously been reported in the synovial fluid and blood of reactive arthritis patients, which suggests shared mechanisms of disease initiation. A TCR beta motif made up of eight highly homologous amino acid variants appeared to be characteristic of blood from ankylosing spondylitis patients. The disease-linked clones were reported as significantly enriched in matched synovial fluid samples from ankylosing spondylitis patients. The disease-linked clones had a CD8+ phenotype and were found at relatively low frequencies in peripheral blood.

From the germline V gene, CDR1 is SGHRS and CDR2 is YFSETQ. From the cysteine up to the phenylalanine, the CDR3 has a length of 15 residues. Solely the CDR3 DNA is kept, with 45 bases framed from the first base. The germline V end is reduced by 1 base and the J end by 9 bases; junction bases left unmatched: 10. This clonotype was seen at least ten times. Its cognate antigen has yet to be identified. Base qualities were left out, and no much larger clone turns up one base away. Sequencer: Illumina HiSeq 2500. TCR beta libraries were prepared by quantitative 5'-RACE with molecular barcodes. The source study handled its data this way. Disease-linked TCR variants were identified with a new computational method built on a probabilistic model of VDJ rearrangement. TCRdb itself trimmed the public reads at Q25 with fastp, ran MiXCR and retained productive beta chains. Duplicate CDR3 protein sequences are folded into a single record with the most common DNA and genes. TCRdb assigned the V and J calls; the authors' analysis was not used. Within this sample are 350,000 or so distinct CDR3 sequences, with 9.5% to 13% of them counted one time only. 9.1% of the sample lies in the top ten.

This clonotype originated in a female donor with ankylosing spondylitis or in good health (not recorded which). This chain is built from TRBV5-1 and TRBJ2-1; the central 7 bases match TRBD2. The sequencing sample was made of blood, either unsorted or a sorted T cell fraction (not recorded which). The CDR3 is CASSLPGSSGGEQFF. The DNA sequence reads TGCGCCAGCAGCTTGCCGGGGTCTAGCGGAGGTGAGCAGTTCTTC.